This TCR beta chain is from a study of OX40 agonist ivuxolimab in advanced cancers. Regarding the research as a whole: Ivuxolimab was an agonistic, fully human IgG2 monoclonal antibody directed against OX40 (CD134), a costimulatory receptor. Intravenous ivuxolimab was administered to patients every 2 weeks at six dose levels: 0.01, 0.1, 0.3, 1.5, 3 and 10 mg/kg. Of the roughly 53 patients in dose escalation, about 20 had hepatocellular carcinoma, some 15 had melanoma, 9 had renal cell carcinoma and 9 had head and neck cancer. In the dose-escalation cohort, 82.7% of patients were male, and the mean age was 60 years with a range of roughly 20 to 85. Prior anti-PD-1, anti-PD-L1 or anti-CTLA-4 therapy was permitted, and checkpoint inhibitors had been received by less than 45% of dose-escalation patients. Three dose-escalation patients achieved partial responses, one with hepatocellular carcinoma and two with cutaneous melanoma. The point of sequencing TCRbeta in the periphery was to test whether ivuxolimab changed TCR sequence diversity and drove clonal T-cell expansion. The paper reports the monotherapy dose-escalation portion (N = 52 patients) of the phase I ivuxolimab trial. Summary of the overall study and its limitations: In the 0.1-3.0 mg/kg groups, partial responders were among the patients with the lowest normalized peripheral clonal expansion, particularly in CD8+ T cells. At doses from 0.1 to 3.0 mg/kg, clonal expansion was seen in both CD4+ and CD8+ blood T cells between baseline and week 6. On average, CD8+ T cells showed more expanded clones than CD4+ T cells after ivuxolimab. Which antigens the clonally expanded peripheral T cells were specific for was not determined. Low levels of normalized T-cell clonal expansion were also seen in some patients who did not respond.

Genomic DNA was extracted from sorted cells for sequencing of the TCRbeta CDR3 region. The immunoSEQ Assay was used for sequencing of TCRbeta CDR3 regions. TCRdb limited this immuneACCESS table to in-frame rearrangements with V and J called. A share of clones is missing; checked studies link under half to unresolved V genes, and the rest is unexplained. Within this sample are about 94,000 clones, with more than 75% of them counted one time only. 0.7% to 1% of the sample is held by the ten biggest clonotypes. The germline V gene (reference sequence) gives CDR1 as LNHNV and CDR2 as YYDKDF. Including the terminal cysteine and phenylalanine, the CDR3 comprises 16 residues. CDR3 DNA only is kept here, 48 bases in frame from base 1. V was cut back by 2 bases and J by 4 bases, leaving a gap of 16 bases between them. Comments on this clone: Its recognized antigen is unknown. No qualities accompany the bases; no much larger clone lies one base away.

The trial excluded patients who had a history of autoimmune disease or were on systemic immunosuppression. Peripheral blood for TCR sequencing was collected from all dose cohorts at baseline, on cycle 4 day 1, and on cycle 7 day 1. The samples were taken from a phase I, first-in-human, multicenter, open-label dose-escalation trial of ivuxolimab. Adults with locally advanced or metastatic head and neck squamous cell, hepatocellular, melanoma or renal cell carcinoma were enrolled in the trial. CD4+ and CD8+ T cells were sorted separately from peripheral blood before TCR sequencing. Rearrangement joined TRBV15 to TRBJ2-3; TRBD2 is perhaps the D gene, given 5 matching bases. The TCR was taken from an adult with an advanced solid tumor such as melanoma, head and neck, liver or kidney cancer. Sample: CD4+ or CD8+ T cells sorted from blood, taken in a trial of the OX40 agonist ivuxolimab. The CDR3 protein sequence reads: CATSRSTGSVPDTQYF. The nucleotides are TGTGCCACCAGCAGATCGACGGGGAGCGTTCCAGATACGCAGTATTTT. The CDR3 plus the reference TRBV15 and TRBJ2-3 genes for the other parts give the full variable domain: DAMVIQNPRYQVTQFGKPVTLSCSQTLNHNVMYWYQQKSSQAPKLLFHYYDKDFNNEADTPDNFQSRRPNTSFCFLDIRSPGLGDTAMYLCATSRSTGSVPDTQYFGPGTRLTVL.